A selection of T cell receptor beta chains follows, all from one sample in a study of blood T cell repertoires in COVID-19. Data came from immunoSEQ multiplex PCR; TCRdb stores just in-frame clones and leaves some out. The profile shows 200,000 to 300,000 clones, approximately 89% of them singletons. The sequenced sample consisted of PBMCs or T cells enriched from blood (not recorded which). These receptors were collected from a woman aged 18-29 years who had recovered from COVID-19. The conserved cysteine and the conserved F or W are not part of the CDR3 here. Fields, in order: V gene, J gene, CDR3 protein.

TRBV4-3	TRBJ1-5	ASSQDLGGGNQPQH
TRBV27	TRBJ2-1	ASSLSGTPYNEQF
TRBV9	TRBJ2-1	ASSVGTFSNEQF
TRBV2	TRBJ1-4	ASSVRQTNEKLF
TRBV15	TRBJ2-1	ATSRDPVYGYPGRYNEQF
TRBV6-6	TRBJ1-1	ASSYSPRNTEAF
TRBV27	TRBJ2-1	ASRVGQGPNEQF
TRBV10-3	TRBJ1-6	ARGQGQRGDYNSPLH
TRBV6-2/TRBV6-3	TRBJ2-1	ASSYGGAVNNEQF
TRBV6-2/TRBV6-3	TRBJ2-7	ASSYGTESYEQY
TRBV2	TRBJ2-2	ASSIQGIRELF
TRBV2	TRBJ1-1	ASRNEGFTEAF
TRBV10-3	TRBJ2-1	AIKAGDDNEQF
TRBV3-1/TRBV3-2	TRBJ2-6	ASSQEHQGPGANVLT
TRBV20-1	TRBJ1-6	SASRQGGNSPLH